The 29 T cell receptor beta chains listed next were all sequenced from one sample in a study of response to subunit inactivated influenza vaccine. One entry per CDR3 protein, called by TCRdb with MiXCR from the RT-PCR reads. Of fewer than 550,000 distinct CDR3 sequences listed, around 25% are singletons. Sequences were derived from CD4+ T cells sorted from PBMCs, sampled 4 to 6 days after vaccination. These receptors were taken from a man between 50 and 59 years old who received an inactivated influenza vaccine.

This clonotype appeared a few times. The CDR3 bases are TGCGCCAGCAGCCCCACGGGGGTTTTCGATGAGCAGTTCTTC. Its translation is CASSPTGVFDEQFF. This chain links TRBV5-1 with TRBJ2-1; TRBD2 might be the D (6 bases). The CDR3 has 14 residues. Germline-derived CDR1 and CDR2 are SGHRS and YFSETQ. With 4 bases removed from V and 8 bases from J, the gap between germline ends came to 16 bases.

V is TRBV9 and J is TRBJ2-5, with 11 nucleotides matching TRBD2. This CDR3 spans 15 amino acids. CDR1 and CDR2 (germline): SGDLS, YYNGEE. V lost 4 bases, J lost 0 bases, and 2 bases stayed unmatched. This chain's CDR3 is CASSIAGGNQETQYF. The CDR3, as DNA: TGTGCCAGCAGCATAGCGGGGGGGAACCAAGAGACCCAGTACTTC. Full variable domain (rest looked up from reference TRBV9 and TRBJ2-5): DSGVTQTPKHLITATGQRVTLRCSPRSGDLSVYWYQQSLDQGLQFLIQYYNGEERAKGNILERFSAQQFPDLHSELNLSSLELGDSALYFCASSIAGGNQETQYFGPGTRLLVL.

This clonotype was seen a handful of times. The chain is built from TRBV5-6 and TRBJ2-5, with 10 bases that match TRBD1. This CDR3 spans 15 amino acids. The V gene end was trimmed by 3 bases and the J gene end by 6 bases; junction bases not matched to a gene: 8. The germline V gene encodes CDR1 SGHDT and CDR2 YYEEEE. DNA for the CDR3: TGTGCCAGCAGCTGGGGACAGGGGAGTTCGAAGACCCAGTACTTC. This codes for CASSWGQGSSKTQYF.

This clonotype appeared a single time. The chain joins TRBV14 to TRBJ1-2; D is unresolved. CDR1 is SGHDN, CDR2 FVKESK, per germline. The CDR3 contains 14 residues. V dropped 0 bases and J dropped 1 base, with 6 bases sitting between them. In DNA form, the CDR3 reads TGTGCCAGCAGCCAAGATCTCAATAACTATGGCTACACCTTC. Protein product: CASSQDLNNYGYTF.

V usage is TRBV3-1 and J usage is TRBJ1-1; TRBD1 is a possible D gene (6 bases). This CDR3 is 13 amino acids long. Germline assignment: CDR1 LGHDT and CDR2 YNNKEL (reference sequence). V was clipped by 4 bases and J by 6 bases, with 12 bases between them. This CDR3 reads CASSLTTGSEAFF. The DNA for the CDR3 is TGTGCCAGCAGCCTTACTACAGGGTCTGAAGCTTTCTTT. The full variable domain, with the rest looked up from reference TRBV3-1 and TRBJ1-1, is DTAVSQTPKYLVTQMGNDKSIKCEQNLGHDTMYWYKQDSKKFLKIMFSYNNKELIINETVPNRFSPKSPDKAHLNLHINSLELGDSAVYFCASSLTTGSEAFFGQGTRLTVV.

This clonotype was recorded many times. The chain combines TRBV7-9 with TRBJ2-1; D is ambiguous. Trimming took 1 base from V and 9 from J, leaving 19 bases between them. The CDR3 loop spans 16 amino acids. Per the germline V gene, CDR1 is SEHNR and CDR2 is FQNEAQ (reference sequence). DNA of the CDR3: TGTGCCAGCAGCTTAGTCGTTGCGGCACCCGTTGGTGAGCAGTTCTTC. As protein: CASSLVVAAPVGEQFF.

The chain is built from TRBV10-3 and TRBJ2-7; TRBD1 is a possible D gene (6 bases). Trimming cost V 3 bases and J 0 bases, with 18 bases left between them. The CDR3 covers 17 residues. Per the germline V gene, CDR1 is ENHRY and CDR2 is SYGVKD. CDR3 amino acids: CAISDSGAPTASYEQYF. DNA of the CDR3: TGTGCCATCAGTGACTCAGGGGCCCCGACCGCCTCCTACGAGCAGTACTTC.

This clonotype appeared many times. The rearrangement uses TRBV10-3 and TRBJ1-5; TRBD1 matches 9 bases. The J segment lost 1 base and the V segment lost 10 bases, leaving 8 bases of the junction unmatched. This CDR3 region has 15 residues. CDR1 ENHRY and CDR2 SYGVKD come from the germline V gene. The CDR3, as DNA: TGTGCCACCGGACAGGGGAAGGGAAGCAATCAGCCCCAGCATTTT. Translated, it gives CATGQGKGSNQPQHF.

The genes are TRBV28 and TRBJ2-5; D might be TRBD2 (6 bases). Per germline, CDR1 MDHEN and CDR2 SYDVKM. The ends were cut back, 3 bases at V and 5 bases at J, with 10 bases in the middle. The length of the CDR3 is 13 residues. The CDR3 protein is CASSFWEDETQYF. The CDR3 DNA reads TGTGCCAGCAGTTTCTGGGAGGACGAGACCCAGTACTTC.

This clonotype was recorded at least ten times. The chain couples TRBV28 to TRBJ2-1, with D tentatively TRBD2 (5 bases). V was cut by 4 bases and J by 7 bases, with 17 bases left in between. This CDR3 is built from 15 residues. Germline lookup yields CDR1 MDHEN and CDR2 SYDVKM. CDR3 amino acids: CASSSSGPVGNEQFF. In nucleotides, the CDR3 is TGTGCCAGCAGTTCAAGCGGCCCCGTAGGGAATGAGCAGTTCTTC.

This clonotype was counted between two and nine times. V is TRBV6-5 and J is TRBJ2-1; 7 nucleotides agree with TRBD2. V lost 2 bases, J lost 1 base, and 8 bases stayed unmatched. This CDR3 has 17 amino acids. CDR1 is MNHEY, CDR2 SVGAGI, per germline. CDR3 loop: CASSYIGGSRSYNEQFF. CDR3 nucleotide sequence: TGTGCCAGCAGTTACATCGGCGGGAGCCGGTCCTACAATGAGCAGTTCTTC.

In this sample, this clonotype turned up a few times. The chain employs TRBV29-1 and TRBJ2-5; possibly TRBD1 or TRBD2 for D (5 bases each). This CDR3 has 11 amino acids. Germline values: CDR1 SQVTM, CDR2 ANQGSEA. V lost 7 bases, J lost 6 bases, and 12 bases lay in between. CDR3: CSGGTEKTQYF. Here the CDR3 DNA reads TGCAGCGGTGGGACGGAAAAGACCCAGTACTTC.

J is TRBJ1-2 and V is TRBV7-2; 7 bases are a match to TRBD1. V gave up 3 bases and J gave up 4 bases; unmatched junction bases: 8. This CDR3 has 15 amino acids. In germline, CDR1 is SGHTA, CDR2 FQGNSA. DNA for the CDR3: TGTGCCAGCAGCTTTATGGGACAGTCGGGCTATGGCTACACCTTC. Amino acids: CASSFMGQSGYGYTF.

The chain uses TRBV20-1 and TRBJ2-7; 11 bases fit TRBD2. Germline-derived CDR1 and CDR2 are DFQATT and SNEGSKA (reference sequence). Trimming at V came to 2 bases and at J to 6 bases, leaving 6 bases not matched to a gene. The CDR3 covers 14 residues. CDR3 coding DNA: TGCAGTGCTAGACTAGCGGGAGGAAGTACCGAGCAGTACTTC. Protein: CSARLAGGSTEQYF.

This clonotype was observed a few times. V is TRBV29-1 and J is TRBJ2-5; 8 bases are a match to TRBD2. CDR1 SQVTM and CDR2 ANQGSEA come from the germline V gene. The length of the CDR3 is 15 residues. J was trimmed by 4 bases and V by 6 bases; bases with no gene match: 13. CDR3 residues: CSVPIGGGSSETQYF. The CDR3 nucleotides read TGCAGCGTCCCGATTGGCGGGGGGAGCTCAGAGACCCAGTACTTC. Full variable domain (outside the CDR3, taken from reference TRBV29-1 and TRBJ2-5): SAVISQKPSRDICQRGTSLTIQCQVDSQVTMMFWYRQQPGQSLTLIATANQGSEATYESGFVIDKFPISRPNLTFSTLTVSNMSPEDSSIYLCSVPIGGGSSETQYFGPGTRLLVL.

The chain joins TRBV7-9 to TRBJ1-2; 8 nucleotides align to TRBD1. V lost 5 bases to trimming and J lost 2 bases; unmatched junction nucleotides: 4. Germline CDR1 is SEHNR and CDR2 is FQNEAQ (reference sequence). The CDR3 loop spans 14 amino acids. The CDR3 sequence: CASSPWDRNYGYTF. The DNA of the CDR3 is TGTGCCAGCAGCCCTTGGGACAGGAACTATGGCTACACCTTC.

This clonotype came up a few times. This chain joins TRBV12-3 or TRBV12-4 and TRBJ2-7; 7 bases are shared with TRBD1. The CDR3 spans 14 residues. With V trimmed by 6 bases and J by 6 bases, 11 bases remained unmatched. In nucleotides, the CDR3 is TGTGCCAGCAGCCGCGACAGGGCTCTCGGCGAGCAGTACTTC. This codes for CASSRDRALGEQYF.

In its sample, this clonotype was seen a few times. The rearrangement uses TRBV27 and TRBJ2-1, with 11 nucleotides matching TRBD2. Germline V CDR1 and CDR2: MNHEY, SMNVEV (reference sequence). CDR3 length: 15 residues. V was pared by 4 bases and J by 3 bases, with 2 bases of the junction left unmatched. The CDR3 protein is CASSSTSGGYNEQFF. CDR3 nucleotides: TGTGCCAGCAGTTCCACTAGCGGGGGCTACAATGAGCAGTTCTTC.

This chain joins TRBV4-3 and TRBJ2-6; weak D call: TRBD1 (5 bases). The length of the CDR3 is 16 residues. Germline V gene sequence: CDR1 LGHNA, CDR2 YSLEER. The germline V and J ends were trimmed by 2 bases and 1 base, with 9 bases remaining between them. The CDR3 DNA reads as TGCGCCAGCAGCCAATCTCAGGGATCTGGGGCCAACGTCCTGACTTTC. This encodes CASSQSQGSGANVLTF.

This clonotype came up a few times. This sequence joins TRBV5-1 and TRBJ1-2; D is perhaps TRBD1 (6 bases). With 4 bases removed from V and 4 bases from J, the gap between germline ends came to 11 bases. This CDR3 is built from 13 residues. Germline V gene data show CDR1 as SGHRS and CDR2 as YFSETQ. CDR3 sequence (DNA): TGCGCCAGCAGCAGGGGGGACCCCTATGGCTACACCTTC. Protein product: CASSRGDPYGYTF.

A few counts support this clonotype. This chain links TRBV5-1 with TRBJ2-1; the D is unclear. Trimming shortened V by 2 bases and J by 2 bases, and 11 bases separated the two germline ends. The CDR3 covers 15 residues. The V gene's germline CDR1 is SGHRS and CDR2 YFSETQ. DNA for the CDR3: TGCGCCAGCAGCTTCACGGAACAACCCTACAATGAGCAGTTCTTC. Amino acid sequence: CASSFTEQPYNEQFF.

This clonotype has only a few counts. This chain links TRBV20-1 with TRBJ2-3; D is unclear. Germline CDR1 is DFQATT and CDR2 is SNEGSKA (reference sequence). Trimming removed 3 bases from V and 0 bases from J, with 10 bases in between. The CDR3 consists of 14 residues. DNA of the CDR3: TGCAGTGCTAGGTTAGGGTCCAGCACAGATACGCAGTATTTT. As protein: CSARLGSSTDTQYF.

The V and J genes are TRBV9 and TRBJ2-3; possible D gene TRBD1, 5 bases. The CDR3 covers 16 residues. CDR1 SGDLS and CDR2 YYNGEE come from the germline V gene. The V and J ends lost 2 bases and 2 bases respectively, with 15 bases between them. In nucleotides, the CDR3 is TGTGCCAGCAGCGTCCAGGGCTCAGTGCACACAGATACGCAGTATTTT. Translation: CASSVQGSVHTDTQYF.

This clonotype was detected only a few times. The rearrangement links TRBV6-9 to TRBJ1-1, with a weak D call TRBD1 (5 bases). CDR1 is MNHGY, CDR2 SVAAGI, per germline. With 0 bases removed from V and 3 bases from J, the gap between germline ends came to 11 bases. The CDR3 spans 15 residues. CDR3 sequence reads: CASSYSRDSYTEAFF. The CDR3 region has the DNA TGTGCCAGCAGTTATTCCCGTGACAGCTACACTGAAGCTTTCTTT.

The V call is TRBV7-2, the J call TRBJ2-7; 10 bases map to TRBD1. The CDR3 contains 16 residues. V shed 4 bases, J shed 1 base, and the junction held 7 bases outside the gene matches. Germline V CDR1 and CDR2: SGHTA, FQGNSA. CDR3 in DNA: TGTGCCAGCAGCTCCACCAGGGACAGGGGTTCCTACGAGCAGTACTTC. Encoded protein: CASSSTRDRGSYEQYF.

This clonotype was found a few times. The rearrangement links TRBV7-2 to TRBJ2-7; D might be TRBD2 (5 bases). CDR3 size: 17 residues. With 2 bases removed from V and 0 bases from J, the gap between germline ends came to 17 bases. Germline CDR1 reads SGHTA; CDR2 reads FQGNSA. The CDR3 spells CASSLSGSIYSSYEQYF. CDR3 in DNA: TGTGCCAGCAGCTTAAGTGGGAGTATTTATAGCTCCTACGAGCAGTACTTC.

The J gene is TRBJ1-2, the V gene TRBV5-1, with a possible D match to TRBD1 (5 bases). This CDR3 is built from 12 residues. Germline CDR1 reads SGHRS; CDR2 reads YFSETQ. V gave up 3 bases and J gave up 6 bases, with 9 bases separating them. CDR3 sequence (DNA): TGCGCCAGCAGCTACGACAGAGATGGCTACACCTTC. This sequence encodes CASSYDRDGYTF. The full variable domain, in which reference TRBV5-1 and TRBJ1-2 provide the parts outside the CDR3, is KAGVTQTPRYLIKTRGQQVTLSCSPISGHRSVSWYQQTPGQGLQFLFEYFSETQRNKGNFPGRFSGRQFSNSRSEMNVSTLELGDSALYLCASSYDRDGYTFGSGTRLTVV.

This clonotype has just a few counts. V gene TRBV5-1 combines with J gene TRBJ2-7, with D possibly being TRBD1 or TRBD2 (5 bases each). The ends were cut back, 2 bases at V and 2 bases at J, with 23 bases in the middle. The V gene's germline CDR1 is SGHRS and CDR2 YFSETQ. The CDR3 totals 18 residues. CDR3 sequence (DNA): TGCGCCAGCAGCTTAGGAAGGGTGAGGGGCTTATTTCCCTACGAGCAGTACTTC. This gives the protein CASSLGRVRGLFPYEQYF. Supplemented by reference TRBV5-1 and TRBJ2-7, the full variable domain reads KAGVTQTPRYLIKTRGQQVTLSCSPISGHRSVSWYQQTPGQGLQFLFEYFSETQRNKGNFPGRFSGRQFSNSRSEMNVSTLELGDSALYLCASSLGRVRGLFPYEQYFGPGTRLTVT.

V gene TRBV10-3 combines with J gene TRBJ2-7; the match to TRBD2 covers 10 bases. J lost 2 bases, V lost 6 bases, and 4 bases had no gene match. Germline V gene data show CDR1 as ENHRY and CDR2 as SYGVKD. CDR3 length: 14 amino acids. The CDR3 DNA follows: TGTGCCATCAGAGGACTAGCGGAGACCTACGAGCAGTACTTC. It translates to CAIRGLAETYEQYF.